This T cell receptor beta chain is from a study of blood T cells in healthy people across ages. The authors ran a second PCR of about 6 to 12 cycles using a sample-barcoded 5' primer and a J-beta primer mix. Tags on each cDNA molecule came from a template-switch adaptor with 12 random nucleotides. MiXCR, run by TCRdb on the 5' RACE reads, gives a single entry per CDR3 protein. Of some 940,000 distinct CDR3 sequences in the sample, around 29% were seen once. Germline V gene lookup returns CDR1 SGHDN and CDR2 FVKESK. CDR3 length equals 13 residues. This sample was also put to use in a study of T cells of mothers and their children. That source adds: Healthy Caucasian mothers, a few in number, and their six children were the donors.

V and J are TRBV14 and TRBJ2-4, with D hard to call. The DNA matches TRBJ2-7 better at its end, which makes the J call doubtful. Specimen: blood. This sequence originates from a woman aged 40 to 50 in good health. The CDR3: CASSQRTDHEQYF. The CDR3 nucleotides read TGTGCCAGCAGCCAAAGGACGGACCACGAGCAGTACTTC.